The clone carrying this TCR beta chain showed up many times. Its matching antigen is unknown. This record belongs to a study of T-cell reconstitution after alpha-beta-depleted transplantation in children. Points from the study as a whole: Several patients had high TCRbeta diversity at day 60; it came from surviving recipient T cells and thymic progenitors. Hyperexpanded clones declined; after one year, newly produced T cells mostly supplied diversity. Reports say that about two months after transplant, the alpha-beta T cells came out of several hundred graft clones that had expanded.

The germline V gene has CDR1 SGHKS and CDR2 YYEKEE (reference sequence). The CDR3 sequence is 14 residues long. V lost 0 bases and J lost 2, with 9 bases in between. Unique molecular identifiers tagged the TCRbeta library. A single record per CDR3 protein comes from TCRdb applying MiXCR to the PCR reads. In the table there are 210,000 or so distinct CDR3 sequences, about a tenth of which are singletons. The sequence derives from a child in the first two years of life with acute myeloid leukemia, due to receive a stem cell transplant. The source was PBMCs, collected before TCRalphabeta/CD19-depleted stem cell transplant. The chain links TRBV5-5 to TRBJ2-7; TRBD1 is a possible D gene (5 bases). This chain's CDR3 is CASSLEDIPYEQYF. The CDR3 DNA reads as TGTGCCAGCAGCTTGGAGGACATCCCCTACGAGCAGTACTTC.